This T cell receptor beta chain was identified in a study of control samples from healthy donors and cancer patients. This CDR3 is 14 amino acids long. Trimming took 0 bases from V and 4 from J, leaving 10 bases between them. Germline V gene data show CDR1 as SGHTS and CDR2 as YDEGEE. Profiled with immunoSEQ multiplex PCR; TCRdb holds only in-frame clones, not every one. The sample comprises tens of thousands of clones, about 89% of which are singletons, and less than 8.5% rests with the top ten. The receptor was derived from a woman aged 55-70 years in good health. The genes are TRBV5-8 and TRBJ1-1; D unclear. The sequenced sample was blood. CDR3 region: CASSLDVGFTEAFF. CDR3 sequence (DNA): TGTGCCAGCAGCTTGGACGTGGGCTTCACTGAAGCTTTCTTT. The whole variable domain, filled in from reference TRBV5-8 and TRBJ1-1, reads EAGVTQSPTHLIKTRGQQATLRCSPISGHTSVYWYQQALGLGLQFLLWYDEGEERNRGNFPPRFSGRQFPNYSSELNVNALELEDSALYLCASSLDVGFTEAFFGQGTRLTVV.